This TCR beta chain was recorded in a study of patients and donors after allogeneic stem cell transplantation. TCRdb ran MiXCR on the RT-PCR reads and lists one entry per CDR3 protein. This table holds 90,000 to 130,000 distinct CDR3 sequences, 35% found once. CDR3 length: 15 amino acids. Unmatched junction bases numbered 3, after V lost 4 bases and J lost 1 base. Germline loops: CDR1 SNHLY, CDR2 FYNNEI. The receptor was isolated from a human donor who was either an allogeneic HSCT recipient or a stem cell or donor lymphocyte infusion donor (not recorded which). It is not recorded whose cells these are; they may come from a transplant donor. The sample was blood, either unsorted or a sorted T cell fraction (not recorded which). The chain joins TRBV2 to TRBJ1-3; 8 positions agree with TRBD1. The CDR3 region has the DNA TGTGCCAGCAGTGTGGACAGGGCGTCTGGAAACACCATATATTTT. This translates into CASSVDRASGNTIYF.